These 8 T cell receptor beta chains were sequenced from one sample in a study of lymphopenia after photon versus proton radiotherapy. Assay used: immunoSEQ multiplex PCR; TCRdb lists only in-frame clones, some missing. The sample records tens of thousands of clones, 65% to 85% being singletons. The specimen comprised peripheral blood, sampled from a patient treated with photon-based radiotherapy. The source is a man in his forties or fifties with gastric cancer.

The chain links TRBV19 to TRBJ1-2; unclear D gene. Trimming took off 5 bases at V and 2 bases at J, with 12 bases between the two ends. Germline CDR1 LNHDA, CDR2 SQIVND (reference sequence). CDR3 length equals 14 residues. In DNA form, the CDR3 reads TGTGCCAGTAGTCCGCTAGCGGGGAACTATGGCTACACCTTC. Its protein is CASSPLAGNYGYTF.

In this sample, this clone turned up once. The chain carries TRBV29-1 and TRBJ1-1; D remains unclear. The V gene lost 5 bases and the J gene lost 6 bases, with 10 bases spanning the gap. Per germline, CDR1 SQVTM and CDR2 ANQGSEA. This CDR3 comprises 11 residues. CDR3: CSVLEGSEAFF. In DNA, the CDR3 is TGCAGCGTTCTGGAGGGTTCTGAAGCTTTCTTT.

The chain links TRBV6-5 to TRBJ1-5, with D possibly being TRBD1 (5 bases). The germline CDR1 and CDR2 sequences are MNHEY and SVGAGI. The CDR3 extends over 15 amino acids. V lost 5 bases and J 1 base, leaving 12 bases between the germline ends. For the CDR3, the DNA is TGTGCCAGCAGTCCTACCTGGGGGAGCAATCAGCCCCAGCATTTT. Protein product: CASSPTWGSNQPQHF.

CDR3 sequence reads: CASSLEGQGAYEQYF. CDR3 coding DNA: TGTGCCAGCAGTTTAGAGGGACAGGGGGCCTACGAGCAGTACTTC. V usage is TRBV27 and J usage is TRBJ2-7; TRBD1 matches at 11 bases. The CDR3 is 15 residues long. Germline trimming cut 2 bases from V and 2 bases from J; bases unmatched to any gene: 2. The germline CDR1 and CDR2 sequences are MNHEY and SMNVEV (reference sequence).

This clone has only one observation. The CDR3 is CASSVNSAGELFF. The CDR3 DNA follows: TGTGCCAGCAGCGTGAATAGCGCCGGGGAGCTGTTTTTT. The genes are TRBV9 and TRBJ2-2; D might be TRBD2 (5 bases). The CDR3 extends over 13 amino acids. Germline-derived CDR1 and CDR2 are SGDLS and YYNGEE. Trimming left V 2 bases short and J 6 bases short, with 8 bases between.

The chain is built from TRBV5-1 and TRBJ1-1; the D is unclear. The CDR3 totals 14 residues. Germline CDR1 and CDR2: SGHRS and YFSETQ. V was cut by 4 bases and J by 0 bases, with 10 bases left in between. CDR3 bases: TGCGCCAGCAGCCCTCAGACTGTGAACACTGAAGCTTTCTTT. This sequence encodes CASSPQTVNTEAFF.

The V gene is TRBV29-1, the J gene TRBJ2-5; no reliable D call. V dropped 4 bases and J dropped 5 bases, with 5 bases sitting between them. CDR1 is SQVTM, CDR2 ANQGSEA, per germline. The CDR3 consists of 10 residues. CDR3 sequence: CSVAGETQYF. DNA for the CDR3: TGCAGCGTTGCCGGTGAGACCCAGTACTTC.

V usage is TRBV18 and J usage is TRBJ1-4; D possibly corresponds to TRBD1 (6 bases). The V end was cut by 5 bases, the J end by 7 bases, with 17 bases between. The CDR3 length is 15 residues. The germline gives CDR1 KGHSH, CDR2 LQKENI. CDR3: CASSENRESGEKLFF. In DNA, the CDR3 is TGTGCCAGCTCAGAGAACAGGGAGTCGGGTGAAAAACTGTTTTTT.